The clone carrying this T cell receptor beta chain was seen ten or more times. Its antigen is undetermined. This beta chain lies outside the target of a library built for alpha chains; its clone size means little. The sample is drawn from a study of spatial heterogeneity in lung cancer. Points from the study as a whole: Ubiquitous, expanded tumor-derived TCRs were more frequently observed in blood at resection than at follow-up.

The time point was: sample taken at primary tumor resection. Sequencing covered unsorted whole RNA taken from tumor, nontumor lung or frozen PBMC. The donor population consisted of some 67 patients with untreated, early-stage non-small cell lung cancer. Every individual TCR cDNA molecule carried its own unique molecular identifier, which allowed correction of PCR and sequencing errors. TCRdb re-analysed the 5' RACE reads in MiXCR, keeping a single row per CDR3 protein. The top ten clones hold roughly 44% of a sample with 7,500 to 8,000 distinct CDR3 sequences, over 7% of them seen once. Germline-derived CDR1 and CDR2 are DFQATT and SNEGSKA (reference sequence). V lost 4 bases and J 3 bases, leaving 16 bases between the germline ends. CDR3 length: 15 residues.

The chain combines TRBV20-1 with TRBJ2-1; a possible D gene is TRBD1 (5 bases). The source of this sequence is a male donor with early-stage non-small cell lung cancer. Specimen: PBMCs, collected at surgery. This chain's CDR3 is CSANGPGLYYNEQFF. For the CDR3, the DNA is TGCAGTGCTAACGGACCAGGGCTTTACTACAATGAGCAGTTCTTC.